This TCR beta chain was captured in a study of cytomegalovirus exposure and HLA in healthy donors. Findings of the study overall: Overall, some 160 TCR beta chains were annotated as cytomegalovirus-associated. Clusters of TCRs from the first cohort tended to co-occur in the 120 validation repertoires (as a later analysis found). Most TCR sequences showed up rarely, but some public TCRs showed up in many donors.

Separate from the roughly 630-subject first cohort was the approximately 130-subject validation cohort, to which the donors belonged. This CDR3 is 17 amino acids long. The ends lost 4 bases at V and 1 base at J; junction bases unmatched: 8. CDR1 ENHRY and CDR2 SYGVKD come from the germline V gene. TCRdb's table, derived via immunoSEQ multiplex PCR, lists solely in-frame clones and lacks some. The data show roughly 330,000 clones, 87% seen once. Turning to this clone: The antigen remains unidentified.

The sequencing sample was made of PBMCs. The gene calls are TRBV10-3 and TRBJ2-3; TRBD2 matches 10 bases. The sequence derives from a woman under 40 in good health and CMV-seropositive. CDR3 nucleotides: TGTGCCATCAGTGTGCGAGACCTAGCGGGAGGCACAGATACGCAGTATTTT. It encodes CAISVRDLAGGTDTQYF.